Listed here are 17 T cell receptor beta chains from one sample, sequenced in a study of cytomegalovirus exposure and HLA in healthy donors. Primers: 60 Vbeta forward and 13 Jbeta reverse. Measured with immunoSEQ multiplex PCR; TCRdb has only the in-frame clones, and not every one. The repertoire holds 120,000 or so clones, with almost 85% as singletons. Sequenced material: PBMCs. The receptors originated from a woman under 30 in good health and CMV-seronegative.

The CDR3 bases are TGTGCCAGTACCCCAGGGGTCCTAGCGGGGTCCACAGATACGCAGTATTTT. Translation: CASTPGVLAGSTDTQYF. The rearrangement joins TRBV19 to TRBJ2-3, with 9 positions matching TRBD2. In germline, CDR1 is LNHDA, CDR2 SQIVND (reference sequence). This CDR3 contains 17 residues. V trimming: 7 bases; J trimming: 2 bases; junction bases outside the gene matches: 13.

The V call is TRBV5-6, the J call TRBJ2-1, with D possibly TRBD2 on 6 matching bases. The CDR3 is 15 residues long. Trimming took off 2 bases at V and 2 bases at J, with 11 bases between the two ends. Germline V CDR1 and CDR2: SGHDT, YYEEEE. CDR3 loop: CASSLEGTPYNEQFF. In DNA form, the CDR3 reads TGTGCCAGCAGCTTAGAGGGGACTCCCTACAATGAGCAGTTCTTC. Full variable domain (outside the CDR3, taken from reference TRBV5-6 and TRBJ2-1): DAGVTQSPTHLIKTRGQQVTLRCSPKSGHDTVSWYQQALGQGPQFIFQYYEEEERQRGNFPDRFSGHQFPNYSSELNVNALLLGDSALYLCASSLEGTPYNEQFFGPGTRLTVL.

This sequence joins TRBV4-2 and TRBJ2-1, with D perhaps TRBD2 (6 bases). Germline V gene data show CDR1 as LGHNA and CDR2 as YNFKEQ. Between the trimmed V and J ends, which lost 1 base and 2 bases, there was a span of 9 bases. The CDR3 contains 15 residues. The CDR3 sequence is CASSQGRDAYNEQFF. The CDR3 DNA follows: TGTGCCAGCAGCCAAGGGCGGGACGCCTACAATGAGCAGTTCTTC.

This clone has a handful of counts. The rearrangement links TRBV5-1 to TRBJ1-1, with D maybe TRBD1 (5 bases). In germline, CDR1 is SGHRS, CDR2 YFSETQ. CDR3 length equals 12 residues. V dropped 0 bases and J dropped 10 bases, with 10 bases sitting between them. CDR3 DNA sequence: TGCGCCAGCAGCTTGGTAGGGGTGCCAGCTTTCTTT. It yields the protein CASSLVGVPAFF.

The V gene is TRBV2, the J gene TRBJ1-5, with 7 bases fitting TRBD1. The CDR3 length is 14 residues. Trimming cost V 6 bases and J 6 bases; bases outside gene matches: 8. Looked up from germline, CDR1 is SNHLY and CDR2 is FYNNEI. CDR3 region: CASRARQGGQPQHF. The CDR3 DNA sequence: TGTGCCAGCAGGGCTAGACAGGGCGGTCAGCCCCAGCATTTT.

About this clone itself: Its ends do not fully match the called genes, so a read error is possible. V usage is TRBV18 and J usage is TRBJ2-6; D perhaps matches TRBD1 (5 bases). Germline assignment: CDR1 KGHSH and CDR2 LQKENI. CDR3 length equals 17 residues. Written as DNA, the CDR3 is TGTGCCAGCTCACCTTCCCCACCCTTCTCTGGGGCCAACGGCCTGACTTTC. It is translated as CASSPSPPFSGANGLTF.

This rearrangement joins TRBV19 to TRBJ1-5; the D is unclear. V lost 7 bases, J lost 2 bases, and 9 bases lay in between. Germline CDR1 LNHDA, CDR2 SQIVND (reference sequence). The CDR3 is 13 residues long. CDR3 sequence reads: CASKEAGNQPQHF. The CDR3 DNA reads TGTGCCAGTAAGGAGGCGGGCAATCAGCCCCAGCATTTT.

DNA for the CDR3: TGTGCCACACGAGACAGGGGCCTTCCTACTAACTATGGCTACACCTTC. This translates into CATRDRGLPTNYGYTF. J is TRBJ1-2 and V is TRBV19, with 8 bases fitting TRBD1. This CDR3 contains 16 residues. V shed 10 bases, J shed 0 bases, and the junction held 13 bases outside the gene matches. Germline CDR1 is LNHDA and CDR2 is SQIVND (reference sequence).

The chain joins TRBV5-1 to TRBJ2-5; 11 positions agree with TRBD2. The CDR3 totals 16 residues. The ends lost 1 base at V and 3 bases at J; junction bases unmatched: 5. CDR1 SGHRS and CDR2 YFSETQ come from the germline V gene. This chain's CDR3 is CASSLIPGLAEETQYF. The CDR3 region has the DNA TGCGCCAGCAGCTTGATACCGGGACTAGCGGAAGAGACCCAGTACTTC. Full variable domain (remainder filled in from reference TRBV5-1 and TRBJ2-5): KAGVTQTPRYLIKTRGQQVTLSCSPISGHRSVSWYQQTPGQGLQFLFEYFSETQRNKGNFPGRFSGRQFSNSRSEMNVSTLELGDSALYLCASSLIPGLAEETQYFGPGTRLLVL.

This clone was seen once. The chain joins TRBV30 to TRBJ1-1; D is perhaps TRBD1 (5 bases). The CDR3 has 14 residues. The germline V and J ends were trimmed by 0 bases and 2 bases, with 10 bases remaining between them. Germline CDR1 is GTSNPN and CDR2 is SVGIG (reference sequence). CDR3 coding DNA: TGTGCCTGGAGTGTACAAGGGGCTAACACTGAAGCTTTCTTT. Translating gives CAWSVQGANTEAFF. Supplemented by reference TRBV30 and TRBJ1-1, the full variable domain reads SQTIHQWPATLVQPVGSPLSLECTVEGTSNPNLYWYRQAAGRGLQLLFYSVGIGQISSEVPQNLSASRPQDRQFILSSKKLLLSDSGFYLCAWSVQGANTEAFFGQGTRLTVV.

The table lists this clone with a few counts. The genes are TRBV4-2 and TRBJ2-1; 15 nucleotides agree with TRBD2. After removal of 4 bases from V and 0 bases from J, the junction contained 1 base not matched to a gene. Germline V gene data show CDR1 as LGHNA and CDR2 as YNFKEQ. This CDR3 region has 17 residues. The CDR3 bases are TGTGCCAGCAGCCTGGGACTAGCGGGGGGCTCCTACAATGAGCAGTTCTTC. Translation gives CASSLGLAGGSYNEQFF.

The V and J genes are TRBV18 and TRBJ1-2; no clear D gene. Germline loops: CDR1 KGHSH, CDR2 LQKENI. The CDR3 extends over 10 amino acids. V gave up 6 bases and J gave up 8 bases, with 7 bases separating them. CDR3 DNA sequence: TGTGCCAGCTCCGGAGAGGGCTACACCTTC. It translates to CASSGEGYTF. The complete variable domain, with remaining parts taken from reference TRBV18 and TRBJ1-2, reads NAGVMQNPRHLVRRRGQEARLRCSPMKGHSHVYWYRQLPEEGLKFMVYLQKENIIDESGMPKERFSAEFPKEGPSILRIQQVVRGDSAAYFCASSGEGYTFGSGTRLTVV.

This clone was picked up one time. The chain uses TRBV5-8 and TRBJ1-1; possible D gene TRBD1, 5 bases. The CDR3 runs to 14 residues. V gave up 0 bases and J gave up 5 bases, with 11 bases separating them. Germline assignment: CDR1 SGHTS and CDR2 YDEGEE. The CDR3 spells CASSLEGRETEAFF. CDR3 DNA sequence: TGTGCCAGCAGCTTGGAGGGCAGGGAAACTGAAGCTTTCTTT.

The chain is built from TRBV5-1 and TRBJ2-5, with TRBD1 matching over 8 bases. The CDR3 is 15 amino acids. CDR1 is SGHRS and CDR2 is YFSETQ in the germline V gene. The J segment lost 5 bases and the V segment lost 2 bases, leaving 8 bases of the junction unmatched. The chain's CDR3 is CASSLVTGAEETQYF. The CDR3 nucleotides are TGCGCCAGCAGCTTAGTGACAGGGGCGGAGGAGACCCAGTACTTC.

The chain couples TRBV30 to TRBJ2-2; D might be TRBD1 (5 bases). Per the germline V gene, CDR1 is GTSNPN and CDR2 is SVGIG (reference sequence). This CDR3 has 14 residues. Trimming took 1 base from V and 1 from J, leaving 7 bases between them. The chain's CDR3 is CAWSGQGNTGELFF. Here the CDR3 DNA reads TGTGCCTGGAGTGGCCAGGGGAACACCGGGGAGCTGTTTTTT.

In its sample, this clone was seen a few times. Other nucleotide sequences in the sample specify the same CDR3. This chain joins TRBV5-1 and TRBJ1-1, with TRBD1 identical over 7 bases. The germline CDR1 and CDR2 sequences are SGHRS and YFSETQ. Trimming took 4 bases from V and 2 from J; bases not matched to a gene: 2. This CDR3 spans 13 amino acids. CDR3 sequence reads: CASSRQGNTEAFF. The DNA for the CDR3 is TGCGCCAGCAGCCGACAGGGCAACACTGAAGCTTTCTTT.

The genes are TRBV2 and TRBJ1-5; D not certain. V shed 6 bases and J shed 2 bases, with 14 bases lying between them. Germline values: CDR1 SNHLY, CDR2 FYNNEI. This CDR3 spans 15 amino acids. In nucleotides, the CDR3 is TGTGCCAGCAGGAGGGCCCGACGGGGCAATCAGCCCCAGCATTTT. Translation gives CASRRARRGNQPQHF.